This T cell receptor beta chain originates from a study of shared clonotypes between healthy human individuals. A note on this clone: Its specificity is unknown. This specimen includes other DNA sequences encoding the same CDR3.

It was CD45RO-negative cells, positively selected for CCR7, that made up naive CD8 cells, with terminally differentiated effector memory CD45RA+ cells excluded. Notes on the study in general: With few donors, the genetic and exposure-history diversity represented was limited. Non-shared clonotypes had lower generation probabilities than those shared by all four donors.

The CDR3 consists of 14 residues. The germline V gene encodes CDR1 SGDLS and CDR2 YYNGEE. The junction had 2 bases not matched to a gene; V was cut back by 5 bases and J by 1 base. An even split of each subset's genomic DNA across several immunoSEQ plates was performed. Profiled with immunoSEQ multiplex PCR; TCRdb holds only in-frame clones, not every one. Of about 1,800,000 clones in the sample, roughly 95% were seen once. The source is a man younger than 30 in good health. V usage is TRBV9 and J usage is TRBJ2-3; 9 bases agree with TRBD2. Sequences were obtained from naive CD8+ T cells sorted from blood. The chain's CDR3 is CASSPSGGTDTQYF. CDR3 in DNA: TGTGCCAGCAGTCCTAGCGGGGGCACAGATACGCAGTATTTT.